This T cell receptor (beta chain) appears in the sequencing data of a study of cytomegalovirus exposure and HLA in healthy donors. Study observations and caveats: Data from an earlier analysis indicated that most TCR beta V segments were productive either about 90% or about 30% of the time. Three chains tied to CMV proved CMV antigen-specific in vitro.

Points on this clone: The target antigen is unknown.

Germline V lookup: CDR1 MNHEY, CDR2 SVGAGI. V shed 2 bases and J 4 bases; nucleotides not matched to a gene: 9. This CDR3 comprises 16 residues. 60 Vbeta and 13 Jbeta primers were used in PCR. This table comes from immunoSEQ multiplex PCR, and its TCRdb copy is limited to in-frame clones, with some not included. The sample includes some 130,000 clones, approximately 79% of them seen just once. The specimen sequenced was PBMCs. The clonotype originates from a man between 35 and 55 years old in good health and CMV-seropositive. The rearrangement joins TRBV6-5 to TRBJ2-5; 8 bases are shared with TRBD2. For the CDR3, the DNA is TGTGCCAGCAGTTACGGGCCCTCACTAGCGGTAGAGACCCAGTACTTC. Amino acid sequence: CASSYGPSLAVETQYF.